A single sample is the source of the 26 T cell receptor beta chains below, sequenced in a study of vaccination and CD4 T cells after COVID-19 (dated by TCRdb to between 2021 and 2023). Library method: PCR. Sequencing instrument: Illumina iSeq 100. At the Johns Hopkins FTIC core, DNA from the cultured CD4+ T cells underwent TCR sequencing with the Oncomine TCR Beta short-read assay. The raw public reads went through TCRdb reprocessing: fastp at Q25, MiXCR clone calling, in-frame beta chains kept. Rows with a matching CDR3 protein are joined into one entry that keeps the most common DNA and genes. The sample data list about 6,500 distinct CDR3 sequences, and around 47% of these were observed just once. The ten largest account for more than 30% of the sample. Interpreted using the paper, the treatment or condition label stands for: roughly nine-day PBMC culture with coronavirus spike peptide pools or control peptides (ViraFEST assay). CD4+ T cells from unexposed donors were collected before the COVID-19 pandemic (2011-2018).

Their target antigens are unknown. The sample consisted of CD4+ T cells from blood, cultured in vitro. The receptors were gathered from a human donor in good health.

The gene calls are TRBV20-1 and TRBJ2-5, with D tentatively TRBD1 (6 bases). The CDR3 covers 14 residues. The germline V gene encodes CDR1 DFQATT and CDR2 SNEGSKA (reference sequence). Trimming took 6 bases from V and 0 from J, leaving 14 bases between them. The CDR3 is CSAEGTYNQETQYF. The CDR3 DNA follows: TGCAGTGCGGAAGGGACATACAACCAAGAGACCCAGTACTTC.

The chain has TRBV11-3 and TRBJ1-1; D gene ambiguous. CDR1 is SGHNT and CDR2 is YENEEA in the germline V gene. The CDR3 runs 13 residues. V lost 5 bases to trimming and J lost 3 bases, with 10 bases between them. The CDR3 reads CASSPREDTEAFF. The CDR3 DNA follows: TGTGCCAGCAGCCCCAGAGAGGACACTGAAGCTTTCTTT.

This clonotype was seen more than once but under ten times. The rearrangement links TRBV11-3 to TRBJ2-5; D perhaps matches TRBD2 (6 bases). The CDR3 has 14 residues. The V end was cut by 1 base, the J end by 1 base, with 7 bases between. CDR1 is SGHNT and CDR2 is YENEEA in the germline V gene. CDR3 sequence reads: CASSLGGVQETQYF. CDR3 coding DNA: TGTGCCAGCAGCTTAGGCGGGGTCCAAGAGACCCAGTACTTC.

The chain employs TRBV7-9 and TRBJ1-1; possible D gene TRBD1, 5 bases. Germline V gives CDR1 SEHNR, CDR2 FQNEAQ (reference sequence). Trimming took off 5 bases at V and 1 base at J, with 14 bases between the two ends. The CDR3 totals 15 residues. This CDR3 is CASSPGHGGNTEAFF. The CDR3 DNA sequence: TGTGCCAGCAGCCCTGGACACGGGGGGAACACTGAAGCTTTCTTT.

This clonotype was picked up a small number of times. This chain joins TRBV6-4 and TRBJ2-3; D remains unclear. CDR3 length equals 14 residues. Deletions cut 4 bases from V and 0 bases from J, with 8 bases between. Germline CDR1 and CDR2: MRHNA and SNTAGT. The CDR3 here is CASSAQTSTDTQYF. DNA for the CDR3: TGTGCCAGCAGTGCGCAGACCAGCACAGATACGCAGTATTTT.

The chain recombines TRBV20-1 with TRBJ2-7, with D maybe TRBD1 (6 bases). Trimming removed 0 bases at V and 4 bases at J, with 19 bases between. Germline lookup yields CDR1 DFQATT and CDR2 SNEGSKA (reference sequence). CDR3 length: 16 amino acids. For the CDR3, the DNA is TGCAGTGCTAGAGATCCCGACAGGTCTGGTGTATACGAGCAGTACTTC. It yields the protein CSARDPDRSGVYEQYF.

This clonotype was recorded a few times. The chain couples TRBV27 to TRBJ2-2; 7 bases match TRBD1. Per the germline V gene, CDR1 is MNHEY and CDR2 is SMNVEV (reference sequence). The ends lost 7 bases at V and 0 bases at J; junction bases unmatched: 5. The length of the CDR3 is 15 residues. This CDR3 reads CASKRTGPNTGELFF. The CDR3 DNA sequence: TGTGCCAGCAAAAGGACAGGACCGAACACCGGGGAGCTGTTTTTT.

The chain recombines TRBV6-2 or TRBV6-3 with TRBJ2-3; a weak D match, TRBD2 (6 bases). Per germline, CDR1 MNHEY and CDR2 SVGEGT. The CDR3 has 13 amino acids. With 6 bases removed from V and 3 bases from J, the gap between germline ends came to 10 bases. DNA of the CDR3: TGTGCCAGCAGACCCGGGACTACAGATACGCAGTATTTT. Translation gives CASRPGTTDTQYF.

The sample holds a few counts of this clonotype. This rearrangement joins TRBV4-2 to TRBJ2-1; D gene ambiguous. Germline values: CDR1 LGHNA, CDR2 YNFKEQ. The CDR3 totals 13 residues. The V end lost 4 bases, the J end lost 3 bases, and 7 bases lay between the germline ends. This chain's CDR3 is CASSPDLYNEQFF. The CDR3 DNA reads as TGTGCCAGCAGCCCCGACCTCTACAATGAGCAGTTCTTC.

The rearrangement uses TRBV6-1 and TRBJ1-5; D is possibly TRBD1 (5 bases). The CDR3 has 15 amino acids. The germline gives CDR1 MNHNS, CDR2 SASEGT. Trimming took 6 bases from V and 1 from J, leaving 13 bases between them. CDR3 residues: CASRRRGTSNQPQHF. CDR3 DNA sequence: TGTGCCAGCAGACGCCGGGGGACGAGCAATCAGCCCCAGCATTTT.

V gene TRBV6-1 combines with J gene TRBJ2-1; D is possibly TRBD1 (6 bases). V was trimmed by 6 bases and J by 2 bases, leaving 14 bases between them. The germline V gene encodes CDR1 MNHNS and CDR2 SASEGT. The CDR3 spans 15 residues. Here the CDR3 DNA reads TGTGCCAGCAGCCCCAGGGGACCGCCCTACAATGAGCAGTTCTTC. Translation: CASSPRGPPYNEQFF.

This clonotype was picked up a small number of times. J is TRBJ1-2 and V is TRBV7-8; D call uncertain. The CDR3 has 14 amino acids. V was pared by 2 bases and J by 0 bases, with 7 bases between. The V gene's germline CDR1 is SGHVS and CDR2 FQNEAQ. CDR3 protein: CASSLRSSNYGYTF. DNA for the CDR3: TGTGCCAGCAGCTTACGCAGCTCTAACTATGGCTACACCTTC. The whole variable domain, filled in from reference TRBV7-8 and TRBJ1-2, reads GAGVSQSPRYKVAKRGQDVALRCDPISGHVSLFWYQQALGQGPEFLTYFQNEAQLDKSGLPSDRFFAERPEGSVSTLKIQRTQQEDSAVYLCASSLRSSNYGYTFGSGTRLTVV.

J is TRBJ2-5 and V is TRBV7-9; D gene ambiguous. The CDR3 runs to 11 residues. Per the germline V gene, CDR1 is SEHNR and CDR2 is FQNEAQ (reference sequence). Trimming cost V 7 bases and J 5 bases, with 8 bases left between them. This chain's CDR3 is CASTTSETQYF. For the CDR3, the DNA is TGTGCCAGCACGACCTCGGAGACCCAGTACTTC.

The chain recombines TRBV15 with TRBJ1-2, with D perhaps matching TRBD1 (5 bases). The CDR3 runs to 15 residues. Germline values: CDR1 LNHNV, CDR2 YYDKDF (reference sequence). The ends were cut back, 3 bases at V and 6 bases at J, with 17 bases in the middle. The DNA of the CDR3 is TGTGCCACCAGCAGGAATAAGGGCTCGGGGGATGGCTACACCTTC. Its protein is CATSRNKGSGDGYTF.

V and J are TRBV20-1 and TRBJ2-3; 11 positions agree with TRBD2. Germline V gene lookup returns CDR1 DFQATT and CDR2 SNEGSKA (reference sequence). The junction had 7 bases not matched to a gene; V was cut back by 3 bases and J by 5 bases. The CDR3 extends over 15 amino acids. CDR3 amino acids: CSARASGRWVDTQYF. CDR3 bases: TGCAGTGCTAGGGCTAGCGGGAGGTGGGTAGATACGCAGTATTTT.

The rearrangement links TRBV6-1 to TRBJ2-6, with D unclear. V lost 4 bases to trimming and J lost 0 bases, with 10 bases between them. Germline CDR1 is MNHNS and CDR2 is SASEGT. The length of the CDR3 is 16 residues. The CDR3 DNA is TGTGCCAGCAGTGCCGGACGGATCTCTGGGGCCAACGTCCTGACTTTC. This encodes CASSAGRISGANVLTF.

V is TRBV7-2 and J is TRBJ2-5, with unresolved D. Germline assignment: CDR1 SGHTA and CDR2 FQGNSA. V was clipped by 2 bases and J by 1 base, with 14 bases between them. The CDR3 extends over 16 amino acids. CDR3 loop: CASSLSPVAVQETQYF. CDR3 nucleotide sequence: TGTGCCAGCAGCTTATCCCCTGTGGCCGTCCAAGAGACCCAGTACTTC.

The rearrangement uses TRBV2 and TRBJ1-1; 7 bases agree with TRBD1. This CDR3 spans 14 amino acids. From germline, CDR1 is SNHLY and CDR2 FYNNEI. V was clipped by 8 bases and J by 5 bases; unmatched bases: 11. CDR3 residues: CASSEGQRETEAFF. The CDR3 nucleotides are TGTGCCAGCTCCGAGGGACAGCGGGAGACTGAAGCTTTCTTT. The full variable domain, with the rest looked up from reference TRBV2 and TRBJ1-1, is EPEVTQTPSHQVTQMGQEVILRCVPISNHLYFYWYRQILGQKVEFLVSFYNNEISEKSEIFDDQFSVERPDGSNFTLKIRSTKLEDSAMYFCASSEGQRETEAFFGQGTRLTVV.

A few counts support this clonotype. V and J are TRBV6-4 and TRBJ1-5; D perhaps matches TRBD1 (6 bases). Trimming removed 5 bases at V and 7 bases at J, with 18 bases between. The CDR3 consists of 15 residues. Per germline, CDR1 MRHNA and CDR2 SNTAGT. CDR3 sequence (DNA): TGTGCCAGCAGTTCGACAGGTGGTGGAGGACAGCCCCAGCATTTT. Its protein is CASSSTGGGGQPQHF.

V usage is TRBV4-2 and J usage is TRBJ1-5; 7 bases line up with TRBD1. J gave up 5 bases and V 1 base, and 11 bases lay outside the gene matches. The CDR3 consists of 17 residues. The germline V gene has CDR1 LGHNA and CDR2 YNFKEQ. The CDR3 nucleotides are TGTGCCAGCAGCCAAGGGGGACAGCTCGATCCTTATCAGCCCCAGCATTTT. The encoded protein is CASSQGGQLDPYQPQHF.

J is TRBJ2-3 and V is TRBV7-6; 9 nucleotides match TRBD1. This CDR3 has 17 amino acids. Trimming removed 0 bases from V and 5 bases from J; junction bases left unmatched: 9. Germline V gene sequence: CDR1 SGHVS, CDR2 FNYEAQ. CDR3 protein: CASSLALTGGLEDTQYF. CDR3 nucleotide sequence: TGTGCCAGCAGCTTAGCGCTTACAGGGGGCTTGGAAGATACGCAGTATTTT.

The rearrangement links TRBV6-1 to TRBJ1-5, with TRBD1 matching 8 bases. Trimming took 6 bases from V and 1 from J; bases not matched to a gene: 5. Germline CDR1 reads MNHNS; CDR2 reads SASEGT. CDR3 length equals 15 residues. CDR3 coding DNA: TGTGCCAGCAGACCCCGGACAGGGAGCAATCAGCCCCAGCATTTT. Translating it yields CASRPRTGSNQPQHF.

The rearrangement uses TRBV6-4 and TRBJ1-2, with D maybe TRBD1 (6 bases). V was shortened by 8 bases and J by 1 base, with 14 bases between the two germline ends. Germline V gene lookup returns CDR1 MRHNA and CDR2 SNTAGT. CDR3 length: 14 residues. This chain's CDR3 is CASFPGTHNYGYTF. The CDR3 nucleotides are TGTGCCAGCTTCCCCGGGACACATAACTATGGCTACACCTTC.

The table lists this clonotype with a few counts. V usage is TRBV23-1 and J usage is TRBJ2-6, with D possibly TRBD1 on 6 matching bases. TRBV23-1 is known as an ORF, though its function is uncertain. V lost 6 bases and J lost 0, with 12 bases in between. This CDR3 spans 16 amino acids. In nucleotides, the CDR3 is TGCGCCAGCAGCCCCAGGGGTAGCTCTGGGGCCAACGTCCTGACTTTC. This sequence encodes CASSPRGSSGANVLTF.

The V call is TRBV27, the J call TRBJ1-2; D gene unclear. The CDR3 runs 13 residues. Trimming left V 6 bases short and J 2 bases short, with 10 bases between. Germline V CDR1 and CDR2: MNHEY, SMNVEV (reference sequence). The DNA of the CDR3 is TGTGCCAGCAGCCCCGTCTCAAACTATGGCTACACCTTC. It yields the protein CASSPVSNYGYTF.

Only a few counts were recorded for this clonotype. The rearrangement joins TRBV5-1 to TRBJ1-2; 9 bases are a match to TRBD1. V dropped 4 bases and J dropped 4; count of bases not matched to a gene: 5. The CDR3 contains 14 residues. Germline CDR1 is SGHRS and CDR2 is YFSETQ. In DNA, the CDR3 is TGCGCCAGCAGCACCCTGACAGGGGGCTATGGCTACACCTTC. As protein: CASSTLTGGYGYTF.